A selection of T cell receptor beta chains follows, all from one sample in a study of Ad26.COV2.S vaccination and SARS-CoV-2 variants. TCRdb's table, derived via immunoSEQ multiplex PCR, lists solely in-frame clones and lacks some. The data show around 420,000 clones, 88% seen once. Source: peripheral blood, taken in a trial of Ad26.COV2.S vaccine versus placebo. These receptors all stem from a person aged 18-65 years who received the Ad26.COV2.S COVID-19 vaccine or a placebo. Both conserved end residues are part of each CDR3. A D gene is named only where the DNA matches it firmly. Size values are once, few and many counts, or a class for expanded clones, and some rows have none.

d_gene | j_gene | v_gene | abundance | CDR3nt | CDR3aa
- | TRBJ2-3 | TRBV24-1 | - | TGTGCCACCAGTGTTCGGGGACGGAAAGTAGGAGAGGCAGATACGCAGTATTTT | CATSVRGRKVGEADTQYF
- | TRBJ2-2 | TRBV5-1 | - | TGCGCCAGCAGCTTGGCGGGCGGGGAGCTGTTTTTT | CASSLAGGELFF
- | TRBJ2-1 | TRBV4-3 | - | TGCGCCAGCAGCCAAGGATTTGAGCAGTTCTTC | CASSQGFEQFF
- | TRBJ2-2 | TRBV5-1 | few | TGCGCCAGCAGCCCCTACACCGGGGAGCTGTTTTTT | CASSPYTGELFF
TRBD1 | TRBJ1-3 | TRBV7-2 | - | TGTGCCAGCAGCTCTACTAGGACAGGGGCGCTAAGAAACACCATATATTTT | CASSSTRTGALRNTIYF
- | TRBJ2-7 | TRBV3-1/TRBV3-2 | once | TGTGCCAGCAGCCAAGGGGGAGTCCCCAACGAGGAGCAGTACTTC | CASSQGGVPNEEQYF
- | TRBJ2-3 | TRBV9 | - | TGTGCCAGCAGGAGAGGGGGTAGCACAGATACGCAGTATTTT | CASRRGGSTDTQYF
- | TRBJ2-7 | TRBV5-1 | - | TGCGCCAGCTCCCTACAGCCCTCCATCAGGAGTCCCTACGAGCAGTACTTC | CASSLQPSIRSPYEQYF
- | TRBJ2-7 | TRBV19 | few | TGTGCCAGTAGTATAGGTACAGCGGTCGAGCAGTACTTC | CASSIGTAVEQYF
- | TRBJ1-5 | TRBV30 | - | TGTGCCTGGAAAAGCGGGGGCAATCAGCCCCAGCATTTT | CAWKSGGNQPQHF
TRBD1 | TRBJ1-1 | TRBV24-1 | few | TGTGCCCTCCCGACTCAGGGGGCGCGGAACACTGAAGCTTTCTTT | CALPTQGARNTEAFF
TRBD1 | TRBJ2-7 | TRBV30 | - | TGTGCCATGGACAGGGGGCCCTACGAGCAGTACTTC | CAMDRGPYEQYF
- | TRBJ1-2 | TRBV7-3 | - | TGTGCCAGCAGCTTTGGGCGGGGGAATGGCTACACCTTC | CASSFGRGNGYTF
- | TRBJ1-1 | TRBV6-2/TRBV6-3 | - | TGTGCCAGCAGTGGACAGCCGAACACTGAAGCTTTCTTT | CASSGQPNTEAFF
- | TRBJ2-3 | TRBV7-2 | - | TGTGCCAGCAGCTTAAATCCAACGGGCGCCAGAGATACGCAGTATTTT | CASSLNPTGARDTQYF